The clone carrying this TCR beta chain was seen repeatedly, ten times or more. Its antigen is currently unknown. The data were taken from a study of spatial heterogeneity in lung cancer. Overall study context: The study observed each unique TCR and UMI combination more than ten times on average in raw reads.

Study findings and constraints: Resection blood, more than follow-up blood, showed ubiquitous expanded tumor TCRs.

This sample's time point: sample taken at primary tumor resection. Unsorted whole RNA of tumor, nontumor lung or frozen PBMC was sequenced. Samples were donated by 72 untreated early-stage non-small cell lung cancer patients. Every molecule of TCR cDNA had its own unique molecular identifier. In TCRdb, the 5' RACE reads were re-called with MiXCR into one record per CDR3 protein. The top ten clones hold 2.9% of a sample with some 52,000 distinct CDR3 sequences, approximately 7% of them seen once. This TCR was sampled from a female donor with early-stage non-small cell lung cancer. Material: PBMCs, obtained at surgery.

The CDR3 here is CASTARSSDTQYF. The CDR3 DNA sequence: TGTGCCAGCACCGCACGGAGCTCGGATACGCAGTATTTT. This rearrangement joins TRBV28 to TRBJ2-3; unclear D gene. Germline V CDR1 and CDR2: MDHEN, SYDVKM. The CDR3 contains 13 residues. The ends were cut back, 7 bases at V and 6 bases at J, with 14 bases in the middle. The entire variable domain, with the rest obtained from reference TRBV28 and TRBJ2-3, is as follows: DVKVTQSSRYLVKRTGEKVFLECVQDMDHENMFWYRQDPGLGLRLIYFSYDVKMKEKGDIPEGYSVSREKKERFSLILESASTNQTSMYLCASTARSSDTQYFGPGTRLTVL.